This T cell receptor (beta chain) was observed in a study of high-grade serous ovarian cancer treatment subgroups. Germline assignment: CDR1 SNHLY and CDR2 FYNNEI. The CDR3 totals 14 residues. The V and J ends lost 0 bases and 11 bases respectively, with 16 bases between them. In its sample, this clone was seen a few times. TCRdb keeps only in-frame clones here, not all; method: immunoSEQ multiplex PCR. The sample includes about 7,600 clones, approximately 84% of them seen just once. Tumor samples were obtained before definitive surgery or chemotherapy. The genes are TRBV2 and TRBJ1-1, with no clear D. Source material: tumor tissue. The sequence was collected from a human donor with high-grade serous ovarian cancer. The DNA for the CDR3 is TGTGCCAGCAGTGAAGCACGCTCCCCTCGTGACGCTTTCTTT. This gives the protein CASSEARSPRDAFF.